The 18 T cell receptor beta chains listed next were all sequenced from one sample in a study of beta chain features in type 1 diabetes. The whole isolated RNA underwent reverse transcription, so sequencing captured expressed TCRB transcripts. Libraries were prepared by immunoSEQ multiplex PCR; TCRdb keeps only in-frame clonotypes and omits some of them. This sample has about 230,000 clones; over 8.5% occur once, and the top ten carry 0.03% to 0.035%. Specimen: naive CD4+ T cells from blood. The receptors were sampled from a woman younger than 35 in good health.

The sample holds a few counts of this clone. The rearrangement joins TRBV18 to TRBJ2-1; D uncertain. V dropped 3 bases and J dropped 7 bases, with 16 bases sitting between them. This CDR3 has 15 amino acids. The germline V gene encodes CDR1 KGHSH and CDR2 LQKENI. This CDR3 reads CASSPRPPPLNEQFF. DNA of the CDR3: TGTGCCAGCTCACCGCGGCCCCCACCTCTAAATGAGCAGTTCTTC. Supplemented by reference TRBV18 and TRBJ2-1, the full variable domain reads NAGVMQNPRHLVRRRGQEARLRCSPMKGHSHVYWYRQLPEEGLKFMVYLQKENIIDESGMPKERFSAEFPKEGPSILRIQQVVRGDSAAYFCASSPRPPPLNEQFFGPGTRLTVL.

V usage is TRBV19 and J usage is TRBJ2-1; 10 bases map to TRBD2. The germline V gene encodes CDR1 LNHDA and CDR2 SQIVND (reference sequence). There are 18 residues in the CDR3. Trimming took 4 bases from V and 0 from J; bases not matched to a gene: 9. In nucleotides, the CDR3 is TGTGCCAGTAGTACCGGGACTAGCGCTCTTTACTCCTACAATGAGCAGTTCTTC. Its translation is CASSTGTSALYSYNEQFF.

This clone came up a few times. The chain joins TRBV6-1 to TRBJ2-1; possible D gene TRBD1, 5 bases. V lost 0 bases, J lost 12 bases, and 9 bases lay in between. The CDR3 runs 12 residues. From germline, CDR1 is MNHNS and CDR2 SASEGT. The CDR3 nucleotides are TGTGCCAGCAGTGAAGCAATTAGGGGGCAGTTCTTC. Translation gives CASSEAIRGQFF.

This clone was found a few times. The chain employs TRBV9 and TRBJ1-2, with TRBD1 matching over 7 bases. This CDR3 spans 17 amino acids. Looked up from germline, CDR1 is SGDLS and CDR2 is YYNGEE. With 0 bases clipped from V and 4 bases from J, the junction kept 12 bases outside the gene matches. The DNA of the CDR3 is TGTGCCAGCAGCGTAGCCCTCACCGGGACAGCGCGCTATGGCTACACCTTC. It codes for CASSVALTGTARYGYTF.

CDR3 DNA: TGCAGCGTGAAAGAGGGACTAGCTGTCTATGAGCAGTTCTTC. Its protein is CSVKEGLAVYEQFF. This sequence joins TRBV29-1 and TRBJ2-1; TRBD2 matches 9 bases. This CDR3 has 14 amino acids. The V gene end was trimmed by 6 bases and the J gene end by 8 bases; junction bases not matched to a gene: 11. The germline CDR1 and CDR2 sequences are SQVTM and ANQGSEA.

This clone was counted only a few times. The chain couples TRBV9 to TRBJ1-5, with D unclear. Germline loops: CDR1 SGDLS, CDR2 YYNGEE. This CDR3 has 15 amino acids. V was trimmed by 0 bases and J by 0 bases, leaving 7 bases between them. The CDR3 protein is CASSVDVYSNQPQHF. CDR3 DNA: TGTGCCAGCAGCGTAGACGTCTATAGCAATCAGCCCCAGCATTTT.

This clone was seen only a few times. The same CDR3 can be traced to other DNA sequences in this sample. V usage is TRBV5-1 and J usage is TRBJ2-5; D unclear. CDR1 SGHRS and CDR2 YFSETQ come from the germline V gene. Trimming removed 1 base from V and 1 base from J, with 5 bases in between. CDR3 length equals 13 residues. The CDR3 region has the DNA TGCGCCAGCAGCTTGACAGTCCAAGAGACCCAGTACTTC. Protein product: CASSLTVQETQYF.

V and J are TRBV19 and TRBJ1-2; 7 positions agree with TRBD1. This CDR3 has 14 amino acids. V lost 5 bases to trimming and J lost 5 bases; unmatched junction nucleotides: 8. Germline V gene data show CDR1 as LNHDA and CDR2 as SQIVND (reference sequence). The CDR3 loop is CASSSADRLYGYTF. The CDR3 DNA is TGTGCCAGTAGTTCAGCGGACAGGCTATATGGCTACACCTTC.

The V gene is TRBV4-2, the J gene TRBJ1-1; possible D gene TRBD1, 5 bases. Germline V gene data show CDR1 as LGHNA and CDR2 as YNFKEQ. This CDR3 is built from 17 residues. V was cut by 8 bases and J by 5 bases, with 27 bases left in between. The CDR3 sequence is CASHRGSGGVKSTEAFF. The CDR3 DNA reads TGTGCCAGCCACCGGGGGAGCGGAGGGGTAAAATCGACTGAAGCTTTCTTT.

In its sample, this clone was seen a few times. The rearrangement joins TRBV5-4 to TRBJ1-2; 8 nucleotides align to TRBD1. J gave up 3 bases and V 4 bases, and 5 bases lay outside the gene matches. CDR1 is SGHNT, CDR2 YYREEE, per germline (reference sequence). The CDR3 is 14 residues long. The CDR3 protein is CASSGGQDYYGYTF. CDR3 in DNA: TGTGCCAGCAGCGGGGGACAGGACTACTATGGCTACACCTTC.

V gene TRBV27 combines with J gene TRBJ1-2; D is perhaps TRBD1 (5 bases). Germline V gene lookup returns CDR1 MNHEY and CDR2 SMNVEV (reference sequence). CDR3 length: 13 residues. The V end lost 7 bases, the J end lost 3 bases, and 12 bases lay between the germline ends. The CDR3 nucleotides are TGTGCCAGCAAACGGGGGGGTTACTATGGCTACACCTTC. It is translated as CASKRGGYYGYTF.

This clone was seen a handful of times. The J gene is TRBJ1-2, the V gene TRBV30; no clear D. Germline assignment: CDR1 GTSNPN and CDR2 SVGIG (reference sequence). This CDR3 spans 13 amino acids. V lost 0 bases to trimming and J lost 7 bases, with 12 bases between them. CDR3 DNA sequence: TGTGCCTGGAGTGTACCAGGATTTGGTGGCTACACCTTC. Amino acid sequence: CAWSVPGFGGYTF.

A few counts support this clone. The chain links TRBV5-1 to TRBJ2-5; 8 nucleotides match TRBD2. Per the germline V gene, CDR1 is SGHRS and CDR2 is YFSETQ. With V trimmed by 1 base and J by 5 bases, 4 bases remained unmatched. The CDR3 contains 14 residues. CDR3 region: CASSLRGGPETQYF. CDR3 sequence (DNA): TGCGCCAGCAGCTTGCGCGGGGGGCCGGAGACCCAGTACTTC.

This clone was counted a few times. The chain couples TRBV4-1 to TRBJ1-2; D gene uncertain. Germline CDR1 and CDR2: MGHRA and YSYEKL. There are 16 residues in the CDR3. The V end lost 1 base, the J end lost 4 bases, and 16 bases lay between the germline ends. CDR3 in DNA: TGCGCCAGCAGCCAAGGAGTCTTATACCACAGCTATGGCTACACCTTC. This encodes CASSQGVLYHSYGYTF.

V gene TRBV25-1 combines with J gene TRBJ1-2; D is unclear. The germline V and J ends were trimmed by 4 bases and 4 bases, with 16 bases remaining between them. CDR3 length equals 15 residues. The germline CDR1 and CDR2 sequences are MGHDK and SYGVNS. The CDR3 here is CASSGTGKELYGYTF. CDR3 bases: TGTGCCAGCAGTGGGACCGGGAAGGAGCTCTATGGCTACACCTTC.

The V gene is TRBV5-5, the J gene TRBJ1-2, with 7 bases matching TRBD1. Trimming removed 3 bases from V and 6 bases from J; junction bases left unmatched: 17. CDR1 and CDR2 (germline): SGHKS, YYEKEE (reference sequence). The CDR3 is made up of 17 amino acids. The DNA of the CDR3 is TGTGCCAGCAGCTGGTGGGTTAGACTTGACAGGGTTGATGGCTACACCTTC. This gives the protein CASSWWVRLDRVDGYTF.

The rearrangement joins TRBV27 to TRBJ2-1; 12 bases match TRBD2. V dropped 7 bases and J dropped 8; count of bases not matched to a gene: 6. CDR1 is MNHEY and CDR2 is SMNVEV in the germline V gene (reference sequence). The CDR3 is 14 amino acids. The CDR3, as DNA: TGTGCCAGCACCGGACTAGCGGGAAGGGATGAGCAGTTCTTC. Its protein is CASTGLAGRDEQFF.

The gene calls are TRBV6-5 and TRBJ1-1; 9 nucleotides align to TRBD1. The CDR3 is 13 residues long. Germline values: CDR1 MNHEY, CDR2 SVGAGI. The J segment lost 11 bases and the V segment lost 5 bases, leaving 9 bases of the junction unmatched. CDR3 sequence: CASSSPQDRGAFF. CDR3 in DNA: TGTGCCAGCAGTAGTCCCCAAGACAGGGGGGCTTTCTTT.